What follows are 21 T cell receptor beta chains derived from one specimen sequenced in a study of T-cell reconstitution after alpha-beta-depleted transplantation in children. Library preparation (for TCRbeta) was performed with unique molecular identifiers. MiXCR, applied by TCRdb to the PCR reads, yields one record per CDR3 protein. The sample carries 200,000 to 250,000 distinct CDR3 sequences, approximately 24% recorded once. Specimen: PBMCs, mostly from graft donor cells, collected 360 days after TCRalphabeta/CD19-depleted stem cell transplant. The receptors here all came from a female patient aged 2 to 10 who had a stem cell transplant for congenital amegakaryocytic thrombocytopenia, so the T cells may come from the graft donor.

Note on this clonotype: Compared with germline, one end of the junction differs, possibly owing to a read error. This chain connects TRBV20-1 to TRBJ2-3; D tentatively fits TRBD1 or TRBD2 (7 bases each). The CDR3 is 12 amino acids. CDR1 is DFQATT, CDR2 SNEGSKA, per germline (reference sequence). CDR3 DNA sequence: TGCAGCAAGCGGGACAGCACAGATACGCACTATTTT. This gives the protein CSKRDSTDTHYF.

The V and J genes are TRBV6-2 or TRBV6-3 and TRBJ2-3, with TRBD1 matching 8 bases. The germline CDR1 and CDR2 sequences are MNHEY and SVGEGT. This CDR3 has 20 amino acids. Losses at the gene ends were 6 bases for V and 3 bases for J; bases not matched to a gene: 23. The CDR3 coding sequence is TGTGCCAGCAGGGGCCCCGTTGAGGGCGTGAACCAGGGGGCAACAGATACGCAGTATTTT. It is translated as CASRGPVEGVNQGATDTQYF.

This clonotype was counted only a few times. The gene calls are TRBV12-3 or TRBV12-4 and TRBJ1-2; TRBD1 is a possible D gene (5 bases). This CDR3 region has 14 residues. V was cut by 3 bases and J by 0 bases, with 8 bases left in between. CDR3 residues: CASSFRGSNYGYTF. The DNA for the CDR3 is TGTGCCAGCAGTTTTAGGGGCTCTAACTATGGCTACACCTTC.

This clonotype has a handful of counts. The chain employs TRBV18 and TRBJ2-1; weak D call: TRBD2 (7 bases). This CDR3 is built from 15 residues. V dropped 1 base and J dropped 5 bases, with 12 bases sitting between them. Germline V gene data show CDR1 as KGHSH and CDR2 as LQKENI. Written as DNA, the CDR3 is TGTGCCAGCTCACCACGCCGGGGGGCAGACAATGAGCAGTTCTTC. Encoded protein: CASSPRRGADNEQFF.

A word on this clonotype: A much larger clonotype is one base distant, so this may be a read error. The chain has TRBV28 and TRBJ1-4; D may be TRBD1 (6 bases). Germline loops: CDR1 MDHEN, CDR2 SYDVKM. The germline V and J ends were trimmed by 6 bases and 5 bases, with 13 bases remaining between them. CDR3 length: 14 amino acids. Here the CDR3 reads CASRGTILNEKLFF. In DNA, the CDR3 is TGTGCCAGCAGGGGGACAATTTTAAATGAAAAACTGTTTTTT.

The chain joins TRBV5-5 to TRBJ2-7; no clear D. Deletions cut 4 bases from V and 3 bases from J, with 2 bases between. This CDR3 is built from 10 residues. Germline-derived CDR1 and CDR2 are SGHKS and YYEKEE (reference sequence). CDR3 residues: CASSSYEQYF. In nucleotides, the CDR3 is TGTGCCAGCAGCAGCTACGAGCAGTACTTC.

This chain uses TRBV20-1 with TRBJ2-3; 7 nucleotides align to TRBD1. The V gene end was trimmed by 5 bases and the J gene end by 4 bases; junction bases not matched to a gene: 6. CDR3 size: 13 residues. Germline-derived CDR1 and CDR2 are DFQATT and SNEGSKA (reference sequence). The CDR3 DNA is TGCAGTGCTGATACAGGGGTGGCAGATACGCAGTATTTT. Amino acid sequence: CSADTGVADTQYF.

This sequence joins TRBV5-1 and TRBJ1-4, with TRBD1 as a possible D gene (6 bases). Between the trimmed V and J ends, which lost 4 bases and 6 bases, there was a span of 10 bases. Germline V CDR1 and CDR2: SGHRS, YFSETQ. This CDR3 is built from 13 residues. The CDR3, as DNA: TGCGCCAGCAGCGATAGGACAGATGAAAAACTGTTTTTT. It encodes CASSDRTDEKLFF.

CDR3 in amino acids: CASSVIRRARTEAFF. The CDR3, as DNA: TGTGCCAGCAGTGTCATTAGGAGGGCGAGGACTGAAGCTTTCTTT. This sequence joins TRBV12-3 or TRBV12-4 and TRBJ1-1, with D unresolved. CDR3 length equals 15 residues. V lost 5 bases and J lost 5, with 18 bases in between.

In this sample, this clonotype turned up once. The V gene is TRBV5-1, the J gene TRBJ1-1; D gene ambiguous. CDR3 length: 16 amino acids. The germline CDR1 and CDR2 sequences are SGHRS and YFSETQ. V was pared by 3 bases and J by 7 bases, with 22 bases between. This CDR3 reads CASSSRGILSPNEAFF. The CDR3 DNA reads TGCGCCAGCAGCTCCCGGGGAATCCTCAGCCCCAATGAAGCTTTCTTT.

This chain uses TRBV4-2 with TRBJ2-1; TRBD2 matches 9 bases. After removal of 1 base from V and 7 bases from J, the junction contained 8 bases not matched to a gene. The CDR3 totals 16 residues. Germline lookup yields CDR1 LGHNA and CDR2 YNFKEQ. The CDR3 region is CASSQGGGGAENEQFF. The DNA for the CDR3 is TGTGCCAGCAGCCAAGGGGGCGGGGGGGCCGAGAATGAGCAGTTCTTC.

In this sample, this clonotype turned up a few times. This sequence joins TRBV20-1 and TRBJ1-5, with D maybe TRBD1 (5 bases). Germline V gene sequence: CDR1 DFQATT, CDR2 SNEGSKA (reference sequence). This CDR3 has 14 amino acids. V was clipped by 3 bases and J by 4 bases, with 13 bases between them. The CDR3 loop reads CSASARVGNQPQHF. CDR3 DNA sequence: TGCAGTGCTAGTGCCAGGGTCGGTAATCAGCCCCAGCATTTT.

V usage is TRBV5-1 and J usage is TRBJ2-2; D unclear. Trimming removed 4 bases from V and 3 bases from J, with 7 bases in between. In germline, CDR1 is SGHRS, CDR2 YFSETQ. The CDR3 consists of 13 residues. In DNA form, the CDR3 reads TGCGCCAGCAGCCGATCCGACACCGGGGAGCTGTTTTTT. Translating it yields CASSRSDTGELFF.

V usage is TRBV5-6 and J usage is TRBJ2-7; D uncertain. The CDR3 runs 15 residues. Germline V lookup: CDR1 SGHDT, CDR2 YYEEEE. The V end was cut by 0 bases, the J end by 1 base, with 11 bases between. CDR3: CASSLAALRSYEQYF. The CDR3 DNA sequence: TGTGCCAGCAGCTTGGCCGCATTGAGGTCCTACGAGCAGTACTTC.

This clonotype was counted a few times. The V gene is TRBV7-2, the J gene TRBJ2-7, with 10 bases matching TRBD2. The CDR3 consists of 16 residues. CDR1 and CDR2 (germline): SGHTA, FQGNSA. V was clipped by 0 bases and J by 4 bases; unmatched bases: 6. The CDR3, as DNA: TGTGCCAGCAGCTTAGCGCCCCCGGGACTAGCGTACGAGCAGTACTTC. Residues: CASSLAPPGLAYEQYF.

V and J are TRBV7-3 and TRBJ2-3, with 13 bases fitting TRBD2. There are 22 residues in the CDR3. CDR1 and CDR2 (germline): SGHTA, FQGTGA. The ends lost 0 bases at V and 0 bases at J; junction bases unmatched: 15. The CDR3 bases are TGTGCCAGCAGCTTAACCAGATATTCCGGGACTAGCGGGACACCTAGCACAGATACGCAGTATTTT. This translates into CASSLTRYSGTSGTPSTDTQYF.

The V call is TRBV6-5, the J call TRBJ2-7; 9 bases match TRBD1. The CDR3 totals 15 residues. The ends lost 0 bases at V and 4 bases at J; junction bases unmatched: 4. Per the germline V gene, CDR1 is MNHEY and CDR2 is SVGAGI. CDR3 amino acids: CASSYSRTGEYEQYF. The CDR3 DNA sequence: TGTGCCAGCAGTTACTCGCGGACAGGGGAATACGAGCAGTACTTC.

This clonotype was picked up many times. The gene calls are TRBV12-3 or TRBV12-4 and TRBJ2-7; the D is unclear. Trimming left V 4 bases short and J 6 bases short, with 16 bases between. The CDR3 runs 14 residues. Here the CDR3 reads CASSSNLEQREQYF. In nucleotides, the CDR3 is TGTGCCAGCAGTTCCAACTTAGAACAGCGCGAGCAGTACTTC.

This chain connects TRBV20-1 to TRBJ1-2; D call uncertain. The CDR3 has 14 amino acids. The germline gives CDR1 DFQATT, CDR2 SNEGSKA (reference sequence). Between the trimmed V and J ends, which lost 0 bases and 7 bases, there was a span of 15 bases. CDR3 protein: CSARDLRSFSGYTF. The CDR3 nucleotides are TGCAGTGCTAGAGATCTACGCTCGTTCTCTGGCTACACCTTC.

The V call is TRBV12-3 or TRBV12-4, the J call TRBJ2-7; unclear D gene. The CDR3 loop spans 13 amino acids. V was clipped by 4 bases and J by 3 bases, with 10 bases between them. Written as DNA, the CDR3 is TGTGCCAGCAGTTGGGCCAGTTTCTACGAGCAGTACTTC. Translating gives CASSWASFYEQYF.

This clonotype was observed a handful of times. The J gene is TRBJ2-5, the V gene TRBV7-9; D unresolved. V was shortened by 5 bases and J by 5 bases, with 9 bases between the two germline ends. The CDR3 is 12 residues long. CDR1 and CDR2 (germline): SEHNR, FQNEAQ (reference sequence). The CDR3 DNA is TGTGCCAGCAGCGATAACGTGGAGACCCAGTACTTC. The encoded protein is CASSDNVETQYF.